These 8 T cell receptor beta chains were sequenced from one sample in a study of blood T cells in healthy people across ages. A second PCR of about 7 to 11 cycles used a sample-barcoded 5' primer and a J-beta primer mix. A single record per CDR3 protein comes from TCRdb applying MiXCR to the 5' RACE reads. This sample has 590,000 or so distinct CDR3 sequences, with less than 35% found just once. Material for sequencing was blood. These receptors all stem from an elderly woman in good health.

This clonotype occurred a few times. This chain uses TRBV18 with TRBJ1-2, with TRBD1 matching over 7 bases. Germline V lookup: CDR1 KGHSH, CDR2 LQKENI. The CDR3 extends over 13 amino acids. The V segment lost 6 bases and the J segment 3 bases; nucleotides outside the gene matches: 4. Here the CDR3 DNA reads TGTGCCAGCTCGGACACAGGGGACTATGGCTACACCTTC. Translated, it gives CASSDTGDYGYTF. Supplemented by reference TRBV18 and TRBJ1-2, the full variable domain reads NAGVMQNPRHLVRRRGQEARLRCSPMKGHSHVYWYRQLPEEGLKFMVYLQKENIIDESGMPKERFSAEFPKEGPSILRIQQVVRGDSAAYFCASSDTGDYGYTFGSGTRLTVV.

The chain uses TRBV10-3 and TRBJ2-7; 7 bases line up with TRBD1. The CDR3 contains 13 residues. With 8 bases clipped from V and 3 bases from J, the junction kept 7 bases outside the gene matches. CDR1 is ENHRY, CDR2 SYGVKD, per germline. Here the CDR3 reads CAIGDSKNYEQYF. The CDR3 DNA sequence: TGTGCCATCGGGGACAGCAAGAACTACGAGCAGTACTTC.

This clonotype occurred a few times. The chain has TRBV6-5 and TRBJ2-1, with TRBD1 matching 8 bases. CDR1 MNHEY and CDR2 SVGAGI come from the germline V gene. The CDR3 is made up of 20 amino acids. J gave up 0 bases and V 2 bases, and 15 bases lay outside the gene matches. The CDR3 DNA reads as TGTGCCAGCAGTTACCTCGCAGGGACAGGAACTTTATCCTCCTACAATGAGCAGTTCTTC. This encodes CASSYLAGTGTLSSYNEQFF.

This clonotype was seen many times. The chain couples TRBV10-3 to TRBJ2-3; the match to TRBD2 covers 10 bases. The CDR3 runs to 22 residues. J was trimmed by 4 bases and V by 3 bases; bases with no gene match: 25. Germline V lookup: CDR1 ENHRY, CDR2 SYGVKD. The CDR3: CAISEGPDRRLGSGGAPDTQYF. CDR3 coding DNA: TGTGCCATCAGTGAAGGGCCCGACCGCCGACTAGGCAGCGGGGGGGCTCCAGATACGCAGTATTTT.

This clonotype turned up a few times. The rearrangement joins TRBV30 to TRBJ1-5; TRBD1 matches at 8 bases. Germline CDR1 GTSNPN, CDR2 SVGIG (reference sequence). V shed 1 base, J shed 6 bases, and the junction held 11 bases outside the gene matches. There are 16 residues in the CDR3. In nucleotides, the CDR3 is TGTGCCTGGAGTGGAACAGGGGGTGTTTCTTTTCAGCCCCAGCATTTT. It yields the protein CAWSGTGGVSFQPQHF.

Worth noting for this clonotype: Mismatch with germline at one junction end may stem from a read error. The chain has TRBV6-1 and TRBJ2-3, with a tentative D call TRBD1 (6 bases). The CDR3 runs 17 residues. The germline V gene has CDR1 MNHNS and CDR2 SASEGT. CDR3: CAISEGQGRGSTDTQYF. In DNA, the CDR3 is TGTGCCATCAGTGAGGGGCAGGGGCGCGGAAGCACAGATACGCAGTATTTT.

This clonotype has at least ten counts. This chain uses TRBV6-6 with TRBJ2-3; D is possibly TRBD1 (5 bases). CDR1 MNHNY and CDR2 SVGAGI come from the germline V gene (reference sequence). Trimming removed 6 bases at V and 0 bases at J, with 13 bases between. The CDR3 totals 15 residues. The CDR3 is CASSRDSSSTDTQYF. CDR3 in DNA: TGTGCCAGCAGCCGCGACAGCTCTAGCACAGATACGCAGTATTTT.

On this clonotype itself: A much larger clone lies one base from this, so it may be a read error. The chain uses TRBV27 and TRBJ2-1, with no clear D. CDR1 MNHEY and CDR2 SMNVEV come from the germline V gene (reference sequence). V lost 6 bases, J lost 10 bases, and 13 bases lay in between. The CDR3 length is 12 residues. The CDR3 is CASRGIDYEQFF. CDR3 coding DNA: TGTGCCAGCAGGGGGATTGATTACGAGCAGTTCTTC.